In its sample, the clone carrying this T cell receptor beta chain was seen many times. Its antigen is not identified. This record comes from a study of blood T cells in healthy people across ages. Points from the study as a whole: Fewer expanded clones and more diversity marked long-lived versus aged donors. With age, beta diversity per million T cells declined roughly linearly, significantly by 30 to 40. Unsorted PBMCs ruled out conclusive naive versus antigen-experienced comparison.

Through a sample-barcoded 5' primer and a J-beta primer mix, a second PCR was run for roughly 7 to 12 cycles. Sequencing yielded, for each sample, at least 3 million paired-end reads carrying CDR3. TCRdb re-called the 5' RACE reads through MiXCR, storing one row per CDR3 protein. The table records hundreds of thousands of distinct CDR3 sequences, approximately 39% of them present only once. The CDR3 extends over 11 amino acids. Looked up from germline, CDR1 is DFQATT and CDR2 is SNEGSKA (reference sequence). Sample: blood. The origin of this receptor is a woman aged 55 to 70 in good health. The V and J genes are TRBV20-1 and TRBJ2-3, with unresolved D. The CDR3 loop is CRMHLGDTQYF. The CDR3 DNA follows: TGCAGGATGCACCTAGGGGATACGCAGTATTTT.